The entry that follows covers one T cell receptor beta chain sequence. Its antigen is not identified. This sample is part of a study of beta chain features in type 1 diabetes. Germline V gene data show CDR1 as MGHRA and CDR2 as YSYEKL. V lost 2 bases to trimming and J lost 5 bases, with 9 bases between them. CDR3 length: 13 residues. The entirety of the isolated RNA underwent reverse transcription, so expressed TCRB transcripts were sequenced. Mean read depth for naive, central memory and regulatory T cell samples was several million reads. Repertoires were generated with immunoSEQ multiplex PCR, while TCRdb's copy carries only in-frame clones and drops some. The repertoire consists of roughly 370,000 clones, with roughly 14% occurring once and the leading ten covering 0.03% to 0.04%. General study points: Small HLA sub-analyses could not settle whether HLA shapes TCRB rearrangement. Within patients, naive, central memory and Treg TCRB repertoires seemed more similar than within healthy donors. Insertions were fewer and deletions more numerous at VDJ junctions in type 1 diabetes patients.

The rearrangement joins TRBV4-1 to TRBJ2-5, with D maybe TRBD2 (5 bases). The source material was naive CD4+ T cells from blood. The clonotype was recovered from a man aged 25-45 years in good health. The CDR3 reads CASSQLARETQYF. The DNA for the CDR3 is TGCGCCAGCAGCCAACTAGCACGGGAGACCCAGTACTTC.